The clone carrying this T cell receptor beta chain was counted between two and nine times. No antigen is known for it. The CDR3 covers 13 residues. Germline V gene lookup returns CDR1 MGHDK and CDR2 SYGVNS. V shed 0 bases and J shed 9 bases, with 9 bases lying between them. The data were taken from a study of T-cell memory formation after mild COVID-19. For the study at large: Largely donor-specific TCR clusters were found.

With constant-segment primers, 5'RACE yielded cDNA libraries of TCR alpha and TCR beta that carried sample barcodes and UMIs. TCRdb reanalysed the 5' RACE reads using MiXCR and keeps one entry per CDR3 protein. Of about 430,000 distinct CDR3 sequences listed, roughly 18% are singletons. Study-level results: Clones shrinking between day 15 and 85 showed a balanced CD4/CD8 split, and those that grew later tilted toward CD4+. CM and EM subsets held most contracting CD4+ clones; EMRA held CD8+ ones.

The rearrangement joins TRBV25-1 to TRBJ2-1; D may be TRBD1 (5 bases). The receptor was isolated from a man between 18 and 35 years old who had mild COVID-19 (a few samples of this study predate the infection). Cell type and time point are not known. The sequencing sample was made of PBMCs or a T cell subset sorted from them (not recorded which). In nucleotides, the CDR3 is TGTGCCAGCAGTGAATATCAGGGCGGTGAGCAGTTCTTC. Its translation is CASSEYQGGEQFF.